This is a list of T cell receptor beta chains from one sample in a study of regulatory T cells in long-lasting Graves disease. In TCRdb, the multiplex PCR reads were re-called with MiXCR into one record per CDR3 protein. The sample yields roughly 440,000 distinct CDR3 sequences, about 16% seen once. Another study also made use of these data, one on T cells in Graves' hyperthyroidism and ophthalmopathy.

Source: peripheral blood mononuclear cells (PBMCs), taken at new diagnosis, from a patient treated with antithyroid drugs. These receptors came from a woman between 18 and 30 years old with Graves disease. Both conserved end residues are part of each CDR3. D genes are given only for firm matches. For some rows the clone size is stated as once, few or many, or as a class when expanded; others skip it.

V gene,clone size,D gene,J gene,CDR3 protein,CDR3 DNA
TRBV15,many,-,TRBJ2-5,CATSRDTGMGETQYF,TGTGCCACCAGCAGAGACACGGGGATGGGGGAGACCCAGTACTTC
TRBV5-1,-,-,TRBJ2-2,CASKREQGALTGELFF,TGCGCCAGCAAGCGGGAGCAGGGGGCGCTCACCGGGGAGCTGTTTTTT
TRBV9,many,-,TRBJ2-7,CASSANSYEQYF,TGTGCCAGCAGCGCCAACTCCTACGAGCAGTACTTC
TRBV7-2,many,-,TRBJ2-3,CASSSATDTQYF,TGTGCCAGCAGCTCGGCAACAGATACGCAGTATTTT
TRBV7-2,many,-,TRBJ2-1,CASSSTRERVEQFF,TGTGCCAGCAGCTCCACCCGGGAGAGGGTTGAGCAGTTCTTC
TRBV2,-,TRBD2,TRBJ2-3,CASSVVGTSGALTDTQYF,TGTGCCAGCAGTGTGGTAGGGACTAGCGGGGCACTCACAGATACGCAGTATTTT
TRBV5-1,-,-,TRBJ2-5,CASSLALTARQETQYF,TGCGCCAGCAGCTTGGCCCTGACAGCCCGCCAAGAGACCCAGTACTTC
TRBV28,-,-,TRBJ1-5,CASGAHGGQPQHF,TGTGCCAGCGGGGCCCACGGGGGGCAGCCCCAGCATTTT
TRBV3-1,many,-,TRBJ1-1,CASSKQRQANTEAFF,TGTGCCAGCAGCAAACAACGACAGGCGAACACTGAAGCTTTCTTT
TRBV12-3/TRBV12-4,-,-,TRBJ1-1,CASSLGPRRRMNTEAFF,TGTGCCAGCAGTTTAGGTCCTCGACGGAGAATGAACACTGAAGCTTTCTTT
TRBV12-3/TRBV12-4,many,-,TRBJ2-3,CASSHLSSTDTQYF,TGTGCCAGCAGCCACTTGTCCTCCACAGATACGCAGTATTTT
TRBV5-1,many,TRBD2,TRBJ2-2,CASSLLTSGNTGELFF,TGCGCCAGCAGCTTGTTGACTAGCGGGAACACCGGGGAGCTGTTTTTT
TRBV6-5,many,-,TRBJ1-2,CASSYQQGSYGYTF,TGTGCCAGCAGTTACCAACAGGGTTCCTATGGCTACACCTTC
TRBV6-2/TRBV6-3,few,TRBD2,TRBJ2-1,CASGPSGTSVINEQFF,TGTGCCAGCGGCCCCTCGGGGACTAGCGTTATCAATGAGCAGTTCTTC
TRBV7-8,many,-,TRBJ2-7,CASSLVTDYSYEQYF,TGTGCCAGCAGCTTAGTGACGGATTATTCCTACGAGCAGTACTTC
TRBV5-6,-,TRBD2,TRBJ2-1,CASIIGGGGNEQFF,TGTGCCAGCATCATCGGGGGGGGAGGGAATGAGCAGTTCTTC
TRBV10-3,few,-,TRBJ1-1,CAISSGTPNTEAFF,TGTGCCATCAGTTCCGGGACACCGAACACTGAAGCTTTCTTT
TRBV12-3/TRBV12-4,-,TRBD2,TRBJ2-5,CASRRTSGKETQYF,TGTGCCAGCAGGAGGACTAGCGGCAAAGAGACCCAGTACTTC
TRBV7-2,many,-,TRBJ2-1,CASSGTPHGEQFF,TGTGCCAGCAGCGGGACACCTCACGGTGAGCAGTTCTTC
TRBV30,-,-,TRBJ1-2,CAWSSGNYGYTF,TGTGCCTGGAGTTCGGGGAACTATGGCTACACCTTC
TRBV9,-,-,TRBJ2-7,CASSLSRNSRAEQYF,TGTGCCAGCAGCCTCTCCAGAAACAGCAGGGCCGAGCAGTACTTC
TRBV11-2,few,TRBD2,TRBJ2-1,CASSLDIAGGINEQFF,TGTGCCAGCAGCTTAGATATAGCGGGAGGGATCAATGAGCAGTTCTTC
TRBV7-9,many,-,TRBJ2-1,CASSLTNSYNEQFF,TGTGCCAGCAGCTTAACGAACTCCTACAATGAGCAGTTCTTC
TRBV20-1,-,-,TRBJ2-2,CSARDPRSLYGELFF,TGCAGTGCTAGAGACCCCCGATCCCTTTACGGGGAGCTGTTTTTT
TRBV28,many,TRBD2,TRBJ2-3,CASSLFVSGSLTDTQYF,TGTGCCAGCAGTTTATTCGTTAGCGGGAGTCTGACAGATACGCAGTATTTT
TRBV10-2,-,-,TRBJ1-5,CASSEVIPNQPQHF,TGCGCCAGCAGTGAGGTCATCCCCAATCAGCCCCAGCATTTT
TRBV30,many,-,TRBJ1-1,CAWTVNTEAFF,TGTGCCTGGACTGTGAACACTGAAGCTTTCTTT
TRBV19,-,TRBD2,TRBJ2-3,CASNNLAGGPSDTQYF,TGTGCCAGTAATAACCTAGCGGGAGGGCCGTCGGATACGCAGTATTTT
TRBV11-1,many,TRBD1,TRBJ2-7,CASSTGQGAVYEQYF,TGTGCCAGCAGCACCGGACAGGGGGCTGTGTACGAGCAGTACTTC
TRBV10-3,many,-,TRBJ2-3,CAIRHPASLSDTQYF,TGTGCCATCAGGCACCCAGCTAGTCTCTCAGATACGCAGTATTTT
TRBV19,-,-,TRBJ1-1,CASSILKNTEAFF,TGTGCCAGTAGTATTCTGAAGAACACTGAAGCTTTCTTT